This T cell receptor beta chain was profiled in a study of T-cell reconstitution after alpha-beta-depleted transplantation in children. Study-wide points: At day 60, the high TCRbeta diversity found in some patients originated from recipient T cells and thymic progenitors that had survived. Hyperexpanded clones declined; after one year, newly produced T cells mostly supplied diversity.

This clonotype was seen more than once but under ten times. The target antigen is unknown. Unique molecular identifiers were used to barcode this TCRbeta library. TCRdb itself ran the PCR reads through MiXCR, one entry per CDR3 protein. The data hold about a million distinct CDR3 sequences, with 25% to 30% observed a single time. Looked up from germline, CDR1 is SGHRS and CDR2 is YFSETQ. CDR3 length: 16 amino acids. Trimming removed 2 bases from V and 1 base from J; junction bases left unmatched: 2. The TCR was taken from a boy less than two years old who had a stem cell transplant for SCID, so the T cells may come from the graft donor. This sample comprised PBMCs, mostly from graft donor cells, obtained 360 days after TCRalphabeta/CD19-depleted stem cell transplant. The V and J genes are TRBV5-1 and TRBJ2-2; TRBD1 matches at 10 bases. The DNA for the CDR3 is TGCGCCAGCAGCTTCCGGGACAGGGGGAACACCGGGGAGCTGTTTTTT. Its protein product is CASSFRDRGNTGELFF.